These 24 T cell receptor beta chains were all obtained from the same sample, sequenced in a study of identifying expanded T cells in peripheral blood. The repertoire was sequenced with immunoSEQ multiplex PCR; TCRdb's copy has only in-frame clones and lacks some. The table shows about 100,000 clones, with 88% occurring only once. The sequenced material came from blood. The receptors come from a person aged 18 to 70 in good health.

The chain uses TRBV27 and TRBJ2-1; weak D call: TRBD1 (5 bases). Germline V gives CDR1 MNHEY, CDR2 SMNVEV (reference sequence). Trimming left V 4 bases short and J 4 bases short, with 8 bases between. The CDR3 contains 13 residues. CDR3 DNA: TGTGCCAGCAGTTGGGGCAGATACAATGAGCAGTTCTTC. It encodes CASSWGRYNEQFF.

This chain uses TRBV29-1 with TRBJ2-1, with TRBD2 matching 16 bases. CDR3 length equals 14 residues. CDR1 and CDR2 from the germline V gene are SQVTM and ANQGSEA. V dropped 7 bases and J dropped 9; count of bases not matched to a gene: 6. CDR3 amino acids: CSADGTSGGAEQFF. CDR3 DNA sequence: TGCAGCGCCGACGGGACTAGCGGGGGGGCTGAGCAGTTCTTC.

The chain has TRBV5-6 and TRBJ2-7, with 10 nucleotides matching TRBD2. The CDR3 runs 13 residues. With V trimmed by 3 bases and J by 5 bases, 2 bases remained unmatched. Germline CDR1 and CDR2: SGHDT and YYEEEE. The CDR3 nucleotides read TGTGCCAGCAGCTGGCTAGCGGGGGACGAGCAGTACTTC. Translated, it gives CASSWLAGDEQYF.

The chain is built from TRBV10-3 and TRBJ2-1; 7 bases agree with TRBD2. In germline, CDR1 is ENHRY, CDR2 SYGVKD. This CDR3 is 14 amino acids long. Trimming at V came to 7 bases and at J to 2 bases, leaving 5 bases not matched to a gene. The CDR3 spells CAIKGGSTYNEQFF. CDR3 DNA sequence: TGTGCCATCAAGGGCGGGAGTACCTACAATGAGCAGTTCTTC.

The rearrangement links TRBV5-4 to TRBJ2-7; TRBD2 matches at 11 bases. Per the germline V gene, CDR1 is SGHNT and CDR2 is YYREEE (reference sequence). The V and J ends lost 5 bases and 1 base, in that order; junction bases with no gene match: 8. The CDR3 totals 16 residues. The CDR3 loop reads CASSRTGTSGSYEQYF. The DNA of the CDR3 is TGTGCCAGCAGTCGGACCGGGACTAGCGGTTCCTACGAGCAGTACTTC.

This sequence joins TRBV5-1 and TRBJ1-1; tentative D call: TRBD1 (6 bases). There are 13 residues in the CDR3. V lost 5 bases and J 5 bases, leaving 13 bases between the germline ends. Germline CDR1 SGHRS, CDR2 YFSETQ. The CDR3: CASRSGGETEAFF. The CDR3 region has the DNA TGCGCCAGCAGATCCGGGGGCGAAACTGAAGCTTTCTTT.

This CDR3 reads CASSLGQGHPYEQYF. CDR3 DNA: TGTGCCAGCAGTTTAGGACAGGGTCACCCTTACGAGCAGTACTTC. The chain is built from TRBV28 and TRBJ2-7; 8 bases line up with TRBD1. Germline V CDR1 and CDR2: MDHEN, SYDVKM. The CDR3 has 15 amino acids. Losses at the gene ends were 2 bases for V and 4 bases for J; bases not matched to a gene: 7.

V and J are TRBV6-1 and TRBJ2-1; 10 bases match TRBD2. With 6 bases clipped from V and 4 bases from J, the junction kept 6 bases outside the gene matches. This CDR3 is 15 amino acids long. The germline gives CDR1 MNHNS, CDR2 SASEGT. The CDR3 region is CASSPGTSDYNEQFF. Here the CDR3 DNA reads TGTGCCAGCAGCCCCGGGACTAGCGATTACAATGAGCAGTTCTTC.

The table lists this clone with a count of one. The J gene is TRBJ2-3, the V gene TRBV18, with 9 bases matching TRBD1. Trimming took 4 bases from V and 2 from J; bases not matched to a gene: 1. The CDR3 totals 14 residues. Germline V gene sequence: CDR1 KGHSH, CDR2 LQKENI. Written as DNA, the CDR3 is TGTGCCAGCTCACAACAGGGGGCCACAGATACGCAGTATTTT. This sequence encodes CASSQQGATDTQYF.

This chain joins TRBV2 and TRBJ1-1; D uncertain. V dropped 4 bases and J dropped 3 bases, with 9 bases sitting between them. The germline V gene encodes CDR1 SNHLY and CDR2 FYNNEI. The CDR3 spans 13 residues. CDR3 DNA sequence: TGTGCCAGCAGTGGGGAGGGCGACACTGAAGCTTTCTTT. Amino acid sequence: CASSGEGDTEAFF.

The gene calls are TRBV11-2 and TRBJ2-2, with D possibly TRBD1 on 5 matching bases. Trimming took off 2 bases at V and 0 bases at J, with 7 bases between the two ends. The CDR3 length is 15 residues. Germline V gives CDR1 SGHAT, CDR2 FQNNGV. This chain's CDR3 is CASSLQTANTGELFF. The CDR3 nucleotides are TGTGCCAGCAGCTTACAGACAGCGAACACCGGGGAGCTGTTTTTT.

The chain recombines TRBV7-9 with TRBJ2-7; D is undetermined. Germline V lookup: CDR1 SEHNR, CDR2 FQNEAQ (reference sequence). CDR3 size: 14 residues. V dropped 5 bases and J dropped 3 bases, with 14 bases sitting between them. CDR3 sequence reads: CASSLLALDYEQYF. CDR3 DNA: TGTGCCAGCAGCCTACTTGCCCTAGACTACGAGCAGTACTTC. Using reference TRBV7-9 and TRBJ2-7 for the parts outside the CDR3, the full variable domain is DTGVSQNPRHKITKRGQNVTFRCDPISEHNRLYWYRQTLGQGPEFLTYFQNEAQLEKSRLLSDRFSAERPKGSFSTLEIQRTEQGDSAMYLCASSLLALDYEQYFGPGTRLTVT.

This rearrangement joins TRBV2 to TRBJ2-7; the D is unclear. Germline V gene lookup returns CDR1 SNHLY and CDR2 FYNNEI. The CDR3 runs 11 residues. V dropped 8 bases and J dropped 0 bases, with 5 bases sitting between them. The CDR3 is CASGSSYEQYF. The CDR3 coding sequence is TGTGCCAGCGGCAGCTCCTACGAGCAGTACTTC.

As to this clone: Other DNA sequences in the same sample also yield this CDR3. V gene TRBV9 combines with J gene TRBJ1-1; D is perhaps TRBD1 (5 bases). Between the trimmed V and J ends, which lost 4 bases and 0 bases, there was a span of 10 bases. Germline values: CDR1 SGDLS, CDR2 YYNGEE. The CDR3 totals 14 residues. CDR3 coding DNA: TGTGCCAGCAGCCCTCGACAGCTGAACACTGAAGCTTTCTTT. This gives the protein CASSPRQLNTEAFF.

This clone occurred a few times. The gene calls are TRBV5-6 and TRBJ1-2, with D maybe TRBD1 (5 bases). Trimming stripped 0 bases from V and 7 bases from J, with 13 bases between. The CDR3 is made up of 14 amino acids. Germline-derived CDR1 and CDR2 are SGHDT and YYEEEE. Here the CDR3 reads CASSLVQARGGYTF. In DNA form, the CDR3 reads TGTGCCAGCAGCTTGGTGCAGGCTAGGGGTGGCTACACCTTC. Drawing the rest from reference TRBV5-6 and TRBJ1-2, the complete variable domain is DAGVTQSPTHLIKTRGQQVTLRCSPKSGHDTVSWYQQALGQGPQFIFQYYEEEERQRGNFPDRFSGHQFPNYSSELNVNALLLGDSALYLCASSLVQARGGYTFGSGTRLTVV.

This chain joins TRBV4-1 and TRBJ1-5, with 11 bases aligning to TRBD1. The CDR3 sequence is 16 residues long. Unmatched junction bases numbered 7, after V lost 1 base and J lost 8 bases. Germline V gives CDR1 MGHRA, CDR2 YSYEKL. CDR3 DNA: TGCGCCAGCAGCCAAGGCGGACAGGGGGCATGGGAGCCCCAGCATTTT. Its protein is CASSQGGQGAWEPQHF.

The gene calls are TRBV29-1 and TRBJ2-3; D gene uncertain. CDR3 length: 14 residues. Trimming removed 3 bases from V and 3 bases from J, with 13 bases in between. Germline assignment: CDR1 SQVTM and CDR2 ANQGSEA. The CDR3 DNA reads TGCAGCGTTGATAGTTACCCGAGGACAGATACGCAGTATTTT. Protein product: CSVDSYPRTDTQYF.

This clone was found once. The rearrangement joins TRBV9 to TRBJ2-1; 13 bases are a match to TRBD2. Germline trimming cut 7 bases from V and 4 bases from J; bases unmatched to any gene: 5. Germline lookup yields CDR1 SGDLS and CDR2 YYNGEE. The CDR3 covers 15 residues. CDR3: CASQGTSGAYNEQFF. DNA for the CDR3: TGTGCCAGCCAAGGGACTAGCGGGGCTTACAATGAGCAGTTCTTC.

In its sample, this clone was seen once. The rearrangement links TRBV11-3 to TRBJ2-7; D call uncertain. CDR3 size: 13 residues. Germline CDR1 reads SGHNT; CDR2 reads YENEEA. The germline V and J ends were trimmed by 1 base and 6 bases, with 10 bases remaining between them. In nucleotides, the CDR3 is TGTGCCAGCAGCTTAGTGCCGGATTTCGAGCAGTACTTC. Amino acid sequence: CASSLVPDFEQYF.

The rearrangement links TRBV7-2 to TRBJ1-1; no reliable D call. Trimming left V 0 bases short and J 4 bases short, with 6 bases between. The germline gives CDR1 SGHTA, CDR2 FQGNSA. The CDR3 contains 13 residues. The CDR3 protein is CASSLARGTEAFF. CDR3 DNA: TGTGCCAGCAGCTTAGCGCGGGGCACTGAAGCTTTCTTT.

This chain links TRBV7-2 with TRBJ1-5; D not certain. The CDR3 is 14 residues long. Germline V lookup: CDR1 SGHTA, CDR2 FQGNSA. Trimming removed 3 bases at V and 0 bases at J, with 6 bases between. The CDR3 reads CASSFTNSNQPQHF. The CDR3 DNA is TGTGCCAGCAGCTTTACAAATAGCAATCAGCCCCAGCATTTT.

The gene calls are TRBV29-1 and TRBJ2-1, with a weak D call TRBD2 (6 bases). Per the germline V gene, CDR1 is SQVTM and CDR2 is ANQGSEA. The CDR3 extends over 13 amino acids. Trimming left V 7 bases short and J 1 base short, with 11 bases between. The CDR3 DNA reads as TGCAGCGCCCTAGCGTCATCCTACAATGAGCAGTTCTTC. This sequence encodes CSALASSYNEQFF.

This clone was counted a few times. The chain combines TRBV6-6 with TRBJ1-3; D gene ambiguous. CDR3 length: 13 amino acids. V was cut by 6 bases and J by 4 bases, with 10 bases left in between. The germline CDR1 and CDR2 sequences are MNHNY and SVGAGI (reference sequence). CDR3 region: CASSHLQGNTIYF. The CDR3 nucleotides read TGTGCCAGCAGCCACCTACAGGGAAACACCATATATTTT.

V and J are TRBV2 and TRBJ2-2; D is ambiguous. CDR3 length: 15 amino acids. V lost 3 bases, J lost 1 base, and 9 bases lay in between. Germline lookup yields CDR1 SNHLY and CDR2 FYNNEI. DNA of the CDR3: TGTGCCAGCAGTGAGTTCGTGATGAACACCGGGGAGCTGTTTTTT. It translates to CASSEFVMNTGELFF.